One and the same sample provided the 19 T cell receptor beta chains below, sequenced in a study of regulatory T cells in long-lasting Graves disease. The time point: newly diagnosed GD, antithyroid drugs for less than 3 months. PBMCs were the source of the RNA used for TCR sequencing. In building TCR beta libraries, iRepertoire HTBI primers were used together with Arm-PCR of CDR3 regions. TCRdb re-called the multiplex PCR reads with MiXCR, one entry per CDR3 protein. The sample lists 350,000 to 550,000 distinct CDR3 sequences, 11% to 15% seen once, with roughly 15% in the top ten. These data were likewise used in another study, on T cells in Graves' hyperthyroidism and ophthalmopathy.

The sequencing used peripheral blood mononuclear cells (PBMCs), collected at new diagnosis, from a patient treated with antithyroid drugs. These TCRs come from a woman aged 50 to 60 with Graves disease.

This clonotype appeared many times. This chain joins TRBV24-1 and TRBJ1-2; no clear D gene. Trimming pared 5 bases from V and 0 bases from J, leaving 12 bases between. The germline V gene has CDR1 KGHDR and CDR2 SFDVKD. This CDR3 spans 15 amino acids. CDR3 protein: CATSAREGANYGYTF. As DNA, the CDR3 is TGTGCCACCAGTGCGAGGGAGGGCGCTAACTATGGCTACACCTTC.

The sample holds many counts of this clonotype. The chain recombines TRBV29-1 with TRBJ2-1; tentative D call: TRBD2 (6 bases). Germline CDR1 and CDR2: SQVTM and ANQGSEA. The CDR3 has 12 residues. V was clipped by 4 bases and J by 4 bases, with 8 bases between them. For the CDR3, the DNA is TGCAGCGTTGTCGGACTATACAATGAGCAGTTCTTC. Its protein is CSVVGLYNEQFF.

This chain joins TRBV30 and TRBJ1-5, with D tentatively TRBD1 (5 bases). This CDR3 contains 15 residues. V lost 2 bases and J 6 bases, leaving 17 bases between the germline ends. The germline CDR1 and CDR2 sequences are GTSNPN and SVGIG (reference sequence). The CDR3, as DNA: TGTGCCTGGAGTTCGGGACTCCAGCGGGGTCAGCCCCAGCATTTT. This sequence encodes CAWSSGLQRGQPQHF. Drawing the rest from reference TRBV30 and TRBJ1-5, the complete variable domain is SQTIHQWPATLVQPVGSPLSLECTVEGTSNPNLYWYRQAAGRGLQLLFYSVGIGQISSEVPQNLSASRPQDRQFILSSKKLLLSDSGFYLCAWSSGLQRGQPQHFGDGTRLSIL.

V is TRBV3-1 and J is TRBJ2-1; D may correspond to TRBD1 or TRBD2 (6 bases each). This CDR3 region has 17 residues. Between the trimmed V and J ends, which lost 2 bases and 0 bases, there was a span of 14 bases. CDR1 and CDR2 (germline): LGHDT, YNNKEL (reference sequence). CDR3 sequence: CASSQNPGAGSYNEQFF. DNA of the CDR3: TGTGCCAGCAGCCAAAACCCGGGGGCAGGCTCCTACAATGAGCAGTTCTTC.

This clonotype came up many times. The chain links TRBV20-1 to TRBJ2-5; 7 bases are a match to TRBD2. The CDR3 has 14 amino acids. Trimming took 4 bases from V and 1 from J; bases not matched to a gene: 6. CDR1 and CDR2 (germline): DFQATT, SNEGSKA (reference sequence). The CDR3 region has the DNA TGCAGTGCTAACGGACTAGGAAGCCAAGAGACCCAGTACTTC. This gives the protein CSANGLGSQETQYF.

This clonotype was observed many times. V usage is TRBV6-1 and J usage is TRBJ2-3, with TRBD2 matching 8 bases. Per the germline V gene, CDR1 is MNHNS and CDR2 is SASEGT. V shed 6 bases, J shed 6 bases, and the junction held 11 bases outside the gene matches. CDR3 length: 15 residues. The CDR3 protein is CASSAGERETDTQYF. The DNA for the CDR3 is TGTGCCAGCAGCGCGGGGGAGCGGGAGACGGATACGCAGTATTTT.

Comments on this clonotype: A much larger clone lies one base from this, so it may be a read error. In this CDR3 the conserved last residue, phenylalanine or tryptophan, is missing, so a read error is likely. The CDR3 DNA sequence: TGTGCCAGCAGCTCCGGCGGGTACGAGCAGTACTCC. It is translated as CASSSGGYEQYS. This chain uses TRBV13 with TRBJ2-7; possible D gene TRBD2, 5 bases. The CDR3 is made up of 12 amino acids. Trimming left V 4 bases short and J 4 bases short, with 8 bases between. Germline assignment: CDR1 PRHDT and CDR2 FYEKMQ (reference sequence).

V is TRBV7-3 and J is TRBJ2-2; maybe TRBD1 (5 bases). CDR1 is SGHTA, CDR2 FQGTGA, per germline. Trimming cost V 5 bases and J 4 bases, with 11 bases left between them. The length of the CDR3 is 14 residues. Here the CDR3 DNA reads TGTGCCAGCAGCCCGTATGGGGCCACCGGGGAGCTGTTTTTT. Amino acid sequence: CASSPYGATGELFF. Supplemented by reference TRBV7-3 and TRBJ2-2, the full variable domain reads GAGVSQTPSNKVTEKGKYVELRCDPISGHTALYWYRQSLGQGPEFLIYFQGTGAADDSGLPNDRFFAVRPEGSVSTLKIQRTERGDSAVYLCASSPYGATGELFFGEGSRLTVL.

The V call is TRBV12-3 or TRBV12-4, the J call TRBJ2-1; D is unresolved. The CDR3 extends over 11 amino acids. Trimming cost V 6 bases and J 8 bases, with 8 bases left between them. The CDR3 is CASSQADEQFF. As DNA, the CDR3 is TGTGCCAGCAGCCAAGCCGATGAGCAGTTCTTC.

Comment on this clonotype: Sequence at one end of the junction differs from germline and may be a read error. CDR3 residues: CASSEAIPGIHGYTF. The CDR3 DNA is TGCGCCAGCAGTGAAGCGATTCCAGGGATCCATGGCTACACCTTC. This chain connects TRBV6-1 to TRBJ1-2, with D possibly TRBD1 on 5 matching bases. The CDR3 spans 15 residues. Germline assignment: CDR1 MNHNS and CDR2 SASEGT.

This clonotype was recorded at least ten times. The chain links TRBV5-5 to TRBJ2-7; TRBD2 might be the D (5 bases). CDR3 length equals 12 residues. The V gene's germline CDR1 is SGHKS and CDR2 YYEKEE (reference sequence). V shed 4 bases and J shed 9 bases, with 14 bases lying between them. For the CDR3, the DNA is TGTGCCAGCAGCCCCGGACTCCGGGGGCAGTACTTC. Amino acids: CASSPGLRGQYF.

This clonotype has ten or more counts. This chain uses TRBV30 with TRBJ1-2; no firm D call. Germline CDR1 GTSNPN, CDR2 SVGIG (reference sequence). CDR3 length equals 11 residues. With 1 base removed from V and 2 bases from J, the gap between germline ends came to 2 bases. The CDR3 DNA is TGTGCCTGGAGTGAAAACTATGGCTACACCTTC. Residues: CAWSENYGYTF.

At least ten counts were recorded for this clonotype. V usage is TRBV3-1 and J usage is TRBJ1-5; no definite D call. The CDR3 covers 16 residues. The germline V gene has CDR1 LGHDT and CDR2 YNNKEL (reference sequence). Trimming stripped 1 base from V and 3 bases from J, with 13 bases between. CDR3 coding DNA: TGTGCCAGCAGCCAAGCGGGCCCATCCAACAATCAGCCCCAGCATTTT. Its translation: CASSQAGPSNNQPQHF.

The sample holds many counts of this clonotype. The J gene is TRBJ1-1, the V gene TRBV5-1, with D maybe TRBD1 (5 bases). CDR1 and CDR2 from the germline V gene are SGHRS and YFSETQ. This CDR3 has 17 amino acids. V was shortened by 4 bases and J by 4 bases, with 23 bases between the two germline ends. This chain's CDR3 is CASSRLSTTGGSTEAFF. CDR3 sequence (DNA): TGCGCCAGCAGCCGCCTGAGCACAACGGGGGGTAGCACTGAAGCTTTCTTT. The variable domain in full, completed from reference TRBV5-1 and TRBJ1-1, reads KAGVTQTPRYLIKTRGQQVTLSCSPISGHRSVSWYQQTPGQGLQFLFEYFSETQRNKGNFPGRFSGRQFSNSRSEMNVSTLELGDSALYLCASSRLSTTGGSTEAFFGQGTRLTVV.

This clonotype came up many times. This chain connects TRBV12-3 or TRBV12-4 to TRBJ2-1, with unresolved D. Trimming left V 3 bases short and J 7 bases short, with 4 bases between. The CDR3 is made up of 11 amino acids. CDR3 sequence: CASSLVNEQFF. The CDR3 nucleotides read TGTGCCAGCAGTTTGGTGAATGAGCAGTTCTTC.

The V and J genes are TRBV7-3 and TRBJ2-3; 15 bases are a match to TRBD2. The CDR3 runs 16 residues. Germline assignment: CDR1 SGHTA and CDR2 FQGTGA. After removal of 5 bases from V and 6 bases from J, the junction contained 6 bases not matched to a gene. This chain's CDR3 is CASSVGLAGGWDTQYF. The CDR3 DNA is TGTGCCAGCAGCGTCGGACTAGCGGGAGGGTGGGATACGCAGTATTTT.

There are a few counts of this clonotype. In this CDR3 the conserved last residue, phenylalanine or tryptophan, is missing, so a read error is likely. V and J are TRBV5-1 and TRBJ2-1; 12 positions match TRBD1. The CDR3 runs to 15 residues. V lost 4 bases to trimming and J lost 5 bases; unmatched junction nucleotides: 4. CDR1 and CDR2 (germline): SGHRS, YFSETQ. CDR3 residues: CASSPGTGGHNEQFL. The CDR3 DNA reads TGCGCCAGCAGCCCCGGGACAGGGGGCCACAATGAGCAGTTCCTC.

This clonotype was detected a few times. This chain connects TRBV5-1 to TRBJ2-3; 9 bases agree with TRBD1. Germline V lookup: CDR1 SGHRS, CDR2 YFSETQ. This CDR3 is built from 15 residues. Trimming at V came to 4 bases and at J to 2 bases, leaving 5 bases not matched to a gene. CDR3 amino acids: CASSQQGAPTDTQYF. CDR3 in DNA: TGCGCCAGCAGCCAACAGGGGGCCCCCACAGATACGCAGTATTTT.

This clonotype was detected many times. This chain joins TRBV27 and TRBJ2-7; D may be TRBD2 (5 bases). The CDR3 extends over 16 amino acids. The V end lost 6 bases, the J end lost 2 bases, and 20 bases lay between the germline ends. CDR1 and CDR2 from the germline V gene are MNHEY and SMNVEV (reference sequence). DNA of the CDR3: TGTGCCAGCAGGACCTCGTGGGCGGAGGCTACCTACGAGCAGTACTTC. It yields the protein CASRTSWAEATYEQYF.